What follows are 16 T cell receptor beta chains derived from one specimen sequenced in a study of cytomegalovirus exposure and HLA in healthy donors. PCR used 60 Vbeta primers and 13 Jbeta primers. Measured with immunoSEQ multiplex PCR; TCRdb has only the in-frame clones, and not every one. The sample table includes 130,000 to 150,000 clones. Sequencing was performed on PBMCs. Receptors originate from a male donor in good health and CMV-seronegative.

The V gene is TRBV9, the J gene TRBJ2-6, with no clear D. Looked up from germline, CDR1 is SGDLS and CDR2 is YYNGEE. Trimming pared 3 bases from V and 0 bases from J, leaving 7 bases between. The CDR3 consists of 15 residues. As DNA, the CDR3 is TGTGCCAGCAGCGAAGATAGCTCTGGGGCCAACGTCCTGACTTTC. Translating gives CASSEDSSGANVLTF.

This sequence joins TRBV15 and TRBJ2-2; TRBD1 aligns across 9 bases. The CDR3 covers 15 residues. V trimming: 5 bases; J trimming: 2 bases; junction bases outside the gene matches: 3. In germline, CDR1 is LNHNV, CDR2 YYDKDF (reference sequence). The CDR3 region is CATSGDRANTGELFF. The CDR3 bases are TGTGCCACCAGCGGGGACAGGGCTAACACCGGGGAGCTGTTTTTT.

The chain is built from TRBV19 and TRBJ2-7; D is ambiguous. Germline-derived CDR1 and CDR2 are LNHDA and SQIVND (reference sequence). The CDR3 totals 13 residues. V lost 0 bases and J 3 bases, leaving 6 bases between the germline ends. The CDR3 nucleotides are TGTGCCAGTAGTATAGAGGCAGACTACGAGCAGTACTTC. Its translation: CASSIEADYEQYF.

The gene calls are TRBV6-5 and TRBJ1-1; 8 positions agree with TRBD1. V trimming: 6 bases; J trimming: 1 base; junction bases outside the gene matches: 4. CDR3 length: 14 amino acids. CDR1 is MNHEY and CDR2 is SVGAGI in the germline V gene. The CDR3 spells CASRPGQANTEAFF. DNA for the CDR3: TGTGCCAGCAGGCCGGGACAGGCGAACACTGAAGCTTTCTTT.

J is TRBJ1-1 and V is TRBV10-1; possible D gene TRBD1, 6 bases. This CDR3 contains 21 residues. V was pared by 4 bases and J by 1 base, with 31 bases between. Germline CDR1 reads WNHNN; CDR2 reads SYGVQD (reference sequence). The CDR3 protein is CASSGSTGIRREGFGNTEAFF. The CDR3 DNA is TGCGCCAGCAGTGGGAGTACAGGGATAAGGCGAGAAGGATTTGGGAACACTGAAGCTTTCTTT.

The V and J genes are TRBV5-8 and TRBJ1-1; unclear D gene. Germline values: CDR1 SGHTS, CDR2 YDEGEE. Trimming removed 5 bases at V and 0 bases at J, with 11 bases between. The length of the CDR3 is 14 residues. DNA for the CDR3: TGTGCCAGCAGTCAATTCAGGTTGAACACTGAAGCTTTCTTT. Protein: CASSQFRLNTEAFF.

The chain uses TRBV19 and TRBJ2-6, with a weak D call TRBD2 (6 bases). CDR1 is LNHDA and CDR2 is SQIVND in the germline V gene (reference sequence). Between the trimmed V and J ends, which lost 3 bases and 0 bases, there was a span of 9 bases. This CDR3 region has 16 residues. The CDR3 nucleotides read TGTGCCAGTAGTATTCGGGAGTTCTCTGGGGCCAACGTCCTGACTTTC. Residues: CASSIREFSGANVLTF.

This rearrangement joins TRBV5-4 to TRBJ2-4; 10 positions agree with TRBD2. Looked up from germline, CDR1 is SGHNT and CDR2 is YYREEE (reference sequence). The CDR3 length is 19 residues. The ends lost 2 bases at V and 0 bases at J; junction bases unmatched: 11. The CDR3 DNA reads as TGTGCCAGCAGCTTTAGGAGCGGGAGGGCCGTTCTAGCCAAAAACATTCAGTACTTC. Translating gives CASSFRSGRAVLAKNIQYF.

This chain links TRBV19 with TRBJ2-2, with 14 bases that match TRBD2. Trimming took 6 bases from V and 7 from J; bases not matched to a gene: 10. The CDR3 extends over 17 amino acids. Germline CDR1 and CDR2: LNHDA and SQIVND (reference sequence). CDR3 sequence reads: CASRSGLAGGLGGELFF. CDR3 sequence (DNA): TGTGCCAGTAGGTCTGGACTAGCGGGGGGCCTTGGCGGGGAGCTGTTTTTT. The entire variable domain, with the rest obtained from reference TRBV19 and TRBJ2-2, is as follows: DGGITQSPKYLFRKEGQNVTLSCEQNLNHDAMYWYRQDPGQGLRLIYYSQIVNDFQKGDIAEGYSVSREKKESFPLTVTSAQKNPTAFYLCASRSGLAGGLGGELFFGEGSRLTVL.

The V gene is TRBV6-5, the J gene TRBJ1-2, with a tentative D call TRBD1 (6 bases). V lost 5 bases and J lost 5, with 15 bases in between. CDR3 length: 14 amino acids. Germline CDR1 and CDR2: MNHEY and SVGAGI. The CDR3 DNA sequence: TGTGCCAGCAGTACCGGCGGGGGGGCTTATGGCTACACCTTC. Protein sequence: CASSTGGGAYGYTF.

The chain uses TRBV28 and TRBJ1-2; D is possibly TRBD1 (5 bases). Per the germline V gene, CDR1 is MDHEN and CDR2 is SYDVKM. The ends were cut back, 7 bases at V and 5 bases at J, with 11 bases in the middle. This CDR3 has 12 amino acids. The CDR3: CASIGVGYGYTF. CDR3 DNA: TGTGCCAGCATAGGGGTGGGGTATGGCTACACCTTC.

The gene calls are TRBV7-2 and TRBJ1-1; the D gene is possibly TRBD1 (6 bases). V gave up 3 bases and J gave up 11 bases, with 13 bases separating them. Germline CDR1 and CDR2: SGHTA and FQGNSA. The CDR3 consists of 12 residues. The CDR3 sequence: CASSLNTGRAFF. The CDR3 nucleotides are TGTGCCAGCAGCTTGAATACAGGGCGGGCTTTCTTT.

The rearrangement links TRBV2 to TRBJ1-5; D not resolved. V was clipped by 2 bases and J by 9 bases, with 8 bases between them. Germline CDR1 SNHLY, CDR2 FYNNEI. This CDR3 comprises 12 residues. CDR3 nucleotides: TGTGCCAGCAGTGAACTTGGCCGGCCCCAGCATTTT. Protein product: CASSELGRPQHF.

This rearrangement joins TRBV7-6 to TRBJ2-2, with a weak D call TRBD1 (6 bases). V dropped 9 bases and J dropped 0 bases, with 17 bases sitting between them. Looked up from germline, CDR1 is SGHVS and CDR2 is FNYEAQ. This CDR3 region has 16 residues. The CDR3 is CASTVQGRANTGELFF. The CDR3 DNA is TGTGCCAGTACCGTTCAGGGGCGAGCGAACACCGGGGAGCTGTTTTTT.

The chain is built from TRBV7-2 and TRBJ1-1, with D unclear. CDR3 size: 14 residues. The germline V gene has CDR1 SGHTA and CDR2 FQGNSA. Trimming shortened V by 3 bases and J by 6 bases, and 14 bases separated the two germline ends. In DNA, the CDR3 is TGTGCCAGCAGCTTTGGCCCCAACCCGTCTGAAGCTTTCTTT. This sequence encodes CASSFGPNPSEAFF.

This rearrangement joins TRBV6-4 to TRBJ2-1, with TRBD2 matching 12 bases. Germline V gene sequence: CDR1 MRHNA, CDR2 SNTAGT. The length of the CDR3 is 15 residues. Trimming took 7 bases from V and 9 from J; bases not matched to a gene: 10. The CDR3 DNA reads as TGTGCCAGCAAGACTCTAGCGGGAGGGGGAAGTGAGCAGTTCTTC. As protein: CASKTLAGGGSEQFF.